This T cell receptor beta chain was profiled in a study of blood T cell repertoires in COVID-19. Repertoires were generated with immunoSEQ multiplex PCR, while TCRdb's copy carries only in-frame clones and drops some. The sample lists 250,000 to 400,000 clones; 70% to 90% were seen once. The CDR3 sequence is 15 residues long. The germline gives CDR1 SGHVS, CDR2 FQNEAQ. Germline trimming cut 3 bases from V and 4 bases from J; bases unmatched to any gene: 9. This clonotype was obtained from a woman aged 25-40 years with COVID-19, enrolled during active disease. The sample taken for sequencing was peripheral blood. The chain links TRBV7-8 to TRBJ2-7; 7 bases match TRBD1. DNA of the CDR3: TGTGCCAGCAGCTTCGAGACAGGGCCAGGGTACGAGCAGTACTTC. This gives the protein CASSFETGPGYEQYF.